Each of the 6 T cell receptor beta chains below was sequenced from the same sample in a study of shared clonotypes between healthy human individuals. CD8 cells regarded as naive lacked CD45RO, were positively chosen for CCR7, and omitted terminally differentiated effector memory CD45RA+ cells. Profiling relied on immunoSEQ multiplex PCR, and the TCRdb table lists in-frame clones only, not all of them. The table lists more than 2 million clones, roughly 93% of them singletons. Input material: naive CD8+ T cells from PBMCs. The receptors come from a man younger than 30 in good health. Some clones in this sample may be carry-over from other donors' samples.

V usage is TRBV6-5 and J usage is TRBJ2-3, with TRBD2 identical over 7 bases. The V gene's germline CDR1 is MNHEY and CDR2 SVGAGI. The junction had 3 bases not matched to a gene; V was cut back by 4 bases and J by 2 bases. The CDR3 totals 14 residues. The CDR3 DNA sequence: TGTGCCAGCAGTTTCCTAGCGGACACAGATACGCAGTATTTT. Encoded protein: CASSFLADTDTQYF.

Details on this clone: One end of the junction fails to match germline, which may point to a read error. The rearrangement joins TRBV19 to TRBJ2-7; D perhaps matches TRBD2 (7 bases). CDR3 length: 11 amino acids. CDR1 LNHDA and CDR2 SQIVND come from the germline V gene (reference sequence). In nucleotides, the CDR3 is TGTGCCAGTAGAGGGGGGGCCCTAATGGACTTC. Amino acids: CASRGGALMDF.

The chain combines TRBV7-9 with TRBJ2-1, with 10 nucleotides matching TRBD2. The germline V gene has CDR1 SEHNR and CDR2 FQNEAQ (reference sequence). The V and J ends lost 5 bases and 6 bases, in that order; junction bases with no gene match: 10. The CDR3 length is 16 residues. As DNA, the CDR3 is TGTGCCAGCAGCCCGCCTAGCGGGAGAAACCCCAATGAGCAGTTCTTC. It encodes CASSPPSGRNPNEQFF.

This chain connects TRBV7-9 to TRBJ2-5, with D possibly matching TRBD2 (5 bases). Deletions cut 5 bases from V and 4 bases from J, with 26 bases between. The CDR3 length is 18 residues. Germline V gene lookup returns CDR1 SEHNR and CDR2 FQNEAQ (reference sequence). CDR3: CASSPQKAGPEVPETQYF. CDR3 nucleotides: TGTGCCAGCAGCCCACAAAAGGCGGGCCCGGAGGTTCCAGAGACCCAGTACTTC.

The chain is built from TRBV9 and TRBJ2-2; tentatively, D is TRBD1 or TRBD2 (6 bases each). V was pared by 4 bases and J by 4 bases, with 11 bases between. The CDR3 has 14 amino acids. CDR1 and CDR2 from the germline V gene are SGDLS and YYNGEE. The CDR3 reads CASSRGGRTGELFF. Here the CDR3 DNA reads TGTGCCAGCAGCCGAGGGGGGCGCACCGGGGAGCTGTTTTTT.

The chain carries TRBV14 and TRBJ1-4; D unresolved. Germline V gene lookup returns CDR1 SGHDN and CDR2 FVKESK. The V end lost 1 base, the J end lost 8 bases, and 14 bases lay between the germline ends. This CDR3 contains 15 residues. The DNA for the CDR3 is TGTGCCAGCAGCCAAGGGACGAGTATGTTGGAAAAACTGTTTTTT. As protein: CASSQGTSMLEKLFF.